The present T cell receptor beta chain was sequenced within a study of shared clonotypes between healthy human individuals. Assay used: immunoSEQ multiplex PCR; TCRdb lists only in-frame clones, some missing. The top ten hold around 1.4% of the sample, which has nearly 1 million clones, 70% to 85% seen once. Only Caucasian adults living in Nashville, Tennessee made up the donor group. Germline V gene lookup returns CDR1 SGHNT and CDR2 YYREEE (reference sequence). V gave up 6 bases and J gave up 0 bases, with 12 bases separating them. The CDR3 runs to 14 residues. V and J are TRBV5-4 and TRBJ1-2, with D perhaps TRBD1 (6 bases). The sequence came from a man aged 18 to 35 in good health. What was sequenced was memory CD4+ T cells sorted from blood. Subset denoted: CD45RA-negative fraction. CDR3 nucleotide sequence: TGTGCCAGCACCTGGGGGCGGTCTAACTATGGCTACACCTTC. Amino acids: CASTWGRSNYGYTF. The full variable domain, rest sourced from reference TRBV5-4 and TRBJ1-2, is ETGVTQSPTHLIKTRGQQVTLRCSSQSGHNTVSWYQQALGQGPQFIFQYYREEENGRGNFPPRFSGLQFPNYSSELNVNALELDDSALYLCASTWGRSNYGYTFGSGTRLTVV.